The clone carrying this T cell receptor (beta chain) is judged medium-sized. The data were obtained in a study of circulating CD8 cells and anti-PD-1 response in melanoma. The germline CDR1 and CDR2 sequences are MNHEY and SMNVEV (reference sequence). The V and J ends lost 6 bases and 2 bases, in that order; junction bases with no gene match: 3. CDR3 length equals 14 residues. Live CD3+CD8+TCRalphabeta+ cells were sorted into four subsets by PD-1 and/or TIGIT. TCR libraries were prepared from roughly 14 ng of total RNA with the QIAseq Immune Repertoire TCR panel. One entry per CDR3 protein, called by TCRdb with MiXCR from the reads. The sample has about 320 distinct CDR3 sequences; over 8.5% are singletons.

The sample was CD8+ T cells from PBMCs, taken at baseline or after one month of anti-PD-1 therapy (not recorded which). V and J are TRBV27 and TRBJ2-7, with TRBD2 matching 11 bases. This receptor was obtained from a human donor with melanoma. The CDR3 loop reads CASRASGGTYEQYF. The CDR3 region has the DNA TGTGCCAGCAGGGCTAGCGGGGGGACCTACGAGCAGTACTTC.